The next 14 T cell receptor beta chains were all read from a single sample in a study of blood T cell repertoires in COVID-19. Measured with immunoSEQ multiplex PCR; TCRdb has only the in-frame clones, and not every one. Among 100,000 to 130,000 clones listed, about nine tenths were seen once. Sequences were obtained from peripheral blood. Receptor source: a man aged 50 to 60 with active or convalescent COVID-19.

The chain employs TRBV19 and TRBJ2-2; D is perhaps TRBD2 (5 bases). Trimming removed 7 bases at V and 2 bases at J, with 17 bases between. This CDR3 region has 16 residues. Looked up from germline, CDR1 is LNHDA and CDR2 is SQIVND (reference sequence). The CDR3 nucleotides read TGTGCCAGTATGTTTCGACTAAACTTTAACACCGGGGAGCTGTTTTTT. It translates to CASMFRLNFNTGELFF.

The chain recombines TRBV29-1 with TRBJ1-2; TRBD1 matches at 8 bases. The CDR3 length is 13 residues. Germline V gene data show CDR1 as SQVTM and CDR2 as ANQGSEA. Trimming removed 6 bases from V and 3 bases from J; junction bases left unmatched: 6. This CDR3 is CSVRQGQDYGYTF. The CDR3 region has the DNA TGCAGCGTGAGACAGGGGCAGGACTATGGCTACACCTTC.

This clone has just one count. The rearrangement links TRBV29-1 to TRBJ1-2; no firm D call. Germline CDR1 reads SQVTM; CDR2 reads ANQGSEA. The V and J ends lost 5 bases and 2 bases respectively, with 18 bases between them. This CDR3 contains 15 residues. For the CDR3, the DNA is TGCAGCGTTCGAACACCCTCGGGGATGAACTATGGCTACACCTTC. Encoded protein: CSVRTPSGMNYGYTF.

This clone occurred a few times. This sequence joins TRBV28 and TRBJ1-5; D call uncertain. Looked up from germline, CDR1 is MDHEN and CDR2 is SYDVKM. The V end was cut by 5 bases, the J end by 3 bases, with 8 bases between. The CDR3 runs 13 residues. The CDR3 loop is CASSEGLNQPQHF. For the CDR3, the DNA is TGTGCCAGCAGTGAGGGCCTCAATCAGCCCCAGCATTTT.

This chain links TRBV5-4 with TRBJ2-3, with a tentative D call TRBD2 (6 bases). CDR3 length: 15 residues. V was clipped by 4 bases and J by 2 bases, with 14 bases between them. Looked up from germline, CDR1 is SGHNT and CDR2 is YYREEE (reference sequence). The CDR3 sequence: CASSVPGLLTDTQYF. CDR3 sequence (DNA): TGTGCCAGCAGCGTTCCGGGACTCCTCACAGATACGCAGTATTTT.

The chain links TRBV30 to TRBJ1-4; D remains unclear. Germline CDR1 GTSNPN, CDR2 SVGIG (reference sequence). The CDR3 extends over 12 amino acids. V was trimmed by 2 bases and J by 8 bases, leaving 9 bases between them. In nucleotides, the CDR3 is TGTGCCTGGAGTAGCCGGTTGGAAAAACTGTTTTTT. It specifies CAWSSRLEKLFF.

The chain employs TRBV12-3 or TRBV12-4 and TRBJ2-7; weak D call: TRBD1 (6 bases). This CDR3 has 11 residues. Trimming pared 6 bases from V and 8 bases from J, leaving 11 bases between. CDR3 protein: CASSLGGQQYF. In DNA, the CDR3 is TGTGCCAGCAGCCTTGGGGGCCAGCAGTACTTC.

The chain is built from TRBV19 and TRBJ2-1, with D tentatively TRBD2 (6 bases). Germline V lookup: CDR1 LNHDA, CDR2 SQIVND (reference sequence). This CDR3 region has 15 residues. Between the trimmed V and J ends, which lost 3 bases and 3 bases, there was a span of 12 bases. CDR3 nucleotides: TGTGCCAGTAGTATCGAACTAGCTAGCTACAATGAGCAGTTCTTC. Translating it yields CASSIELASYNEQFF. Full variable domain (rest looked up from reference TRBV19 and TRBJ2-1): DGGITQSPKYLFRKEGQNVTLSCEQNLNHDAMYWYRQDPGQGLRLIYYSQIVNDFQKGDIAEGYSVSREKKESFPLTVTSAQKNPTAFYLCASSIELASYNEQFFGPGTRLTVL.

This clone has more than one count but fewer than ten. This chain links TRBV4-2 with TRBJ1-2, with D tentatively TRBD1 (6 bases). CDR3 length: 14 residues. Germline values: CDR1 LGHNA, CDR2 YNFKEQ. Trimming took 4 bases from V and 3 from J, leaving 12 bases between them. CDR3 region: CASSLKQGDYGYTF. In DNA, the CDR3 is TGTGCCAGCAGCCTAAAACAGGGAGACTATGGCTACACCTTC.

The chain is built from TRBV18 and TRBJ2-5, with 8 bases matching TRBD2. The CDR3 length is 17 residues. The germline gives CDR1 KGHSH, CDR2 LQKENI. J was trimmed by 4 bases and V by 3 bases; bases with no gene match: 13. Here the CDR3 DNA reads TGTGCCAGCTCACCTCCGAGGACGGGAGGGCCGCGAGAGACCCAGTACTTC. This translates into CASSPPRTGGPRETQYF.

This clone was observed a single time. For the CDR3, the DNA is TGTGCCAGCAGCCCGACAGGGATCTACGAGCAGTACTTC. It yields the protein CASSPTGIYEQYF. V and J are TRBV5-6 and TRBJ2-7, with 7 bases identical to TRBD1. Germline V gene lookup returns CDR1 SGHDT and CDR2 YYEEEE. V lost 4 bases, J lost 3 bases, and 4 bases stayed unmatched. There are 13 residues in the CDR3.

This chain uses TRBV2 with TRBJ2-1; D possibly corresponds to TRBD2 (5 bases). Germline CDR1 SNHLY, CDR2 FYNNEI. The CDR3 has 12 residues. With 4 bases removed from V and 4 bases from J, the gap between germline ends came to 5 bases. DNA for the CDR3: TGTGCCAGCAGTGGAGGGTACAATGAGCAGTTCTTC. As protein: CASSGGYNEQFF.

This clone was found once. V usage is TRBV10-3 and J usage is TRBJ1-2; D is unresolved. Germline-derived CDR1 and CDR2 are ENHRY and SYGVKD. V was clipped by 4 bases and J by 2 bases, with 8 bases between them. This CDR3 contains 13 residues. The CDR3 region is CAISVEANYGYTF. The CDR3 nucleotides are TGTGCCATCAGTGTTGAGGCGAACTATGGCTACACCTTC.

This rearrangement joins TRBV7-2 to TRBJ1-1; the D is unclear. Germline V lookup: CDR1 SGHTA, CDR2 FQGNSA. The CDR3 has 12 residues. The ends were cut back, 2 bases at V and 11 bases at J, with 12 bases in the middle. DNA of the CDR3: TGTGCCAGCAGCTTAAGTGGAGGGCGGGCTTTCTTT. The encoded protein is CASSLSGGRAFF. Full variable domain (rest looked up from reference TRBV7-2 and TRBJ1-1): GAGVSQSPSNKVTEKGKDVELRCDPISGHTALYWYRQSLGQGLEFLIYFQGNSAPDKSGLPSDRFSAERTGGSVSTLTIQRTQQEDSAVYLCASSLSGGRAFFGQGTRLTVV.